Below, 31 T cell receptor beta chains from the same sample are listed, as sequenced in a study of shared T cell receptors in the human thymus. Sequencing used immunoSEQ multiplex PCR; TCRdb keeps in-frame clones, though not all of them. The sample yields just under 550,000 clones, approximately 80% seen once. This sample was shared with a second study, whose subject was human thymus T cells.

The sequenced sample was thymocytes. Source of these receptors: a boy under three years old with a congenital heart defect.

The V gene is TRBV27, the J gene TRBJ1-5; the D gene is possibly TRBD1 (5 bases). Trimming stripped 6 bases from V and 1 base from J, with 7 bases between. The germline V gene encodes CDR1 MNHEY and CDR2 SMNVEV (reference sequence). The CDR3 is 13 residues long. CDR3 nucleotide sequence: TGTGCCAGCAGGGGGGGGAGCAATCAGCCCCAGCATTTT. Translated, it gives CASRGGSNQPQHF.

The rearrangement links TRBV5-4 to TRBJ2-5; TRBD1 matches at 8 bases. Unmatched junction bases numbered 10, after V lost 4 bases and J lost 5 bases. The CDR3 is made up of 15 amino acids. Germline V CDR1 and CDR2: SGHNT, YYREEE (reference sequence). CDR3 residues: CASSPRGPTRETQYF. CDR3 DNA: TGTGCCAGCAGCCCCAGGGGGCCCACACGGGAGACCCAGTACTTC. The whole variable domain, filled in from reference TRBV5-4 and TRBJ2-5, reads ETGVTQSPTHLIKTRGQQVTLRCSSQSGHNTVSWYQQALGQGPQFIFQYYREEENGRGNFPPRFSGLQFPNYSSELNVNALELDDSALYLCASSPRGPTRETQYFGPGTRLLVL.

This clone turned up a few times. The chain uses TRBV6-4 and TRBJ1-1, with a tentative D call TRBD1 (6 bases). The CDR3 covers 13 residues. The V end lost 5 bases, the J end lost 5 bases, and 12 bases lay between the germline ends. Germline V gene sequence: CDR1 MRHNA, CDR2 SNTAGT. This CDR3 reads CASSRGARTEAFF. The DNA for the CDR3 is TGTGCCAGCAGTCGGGGGGCTCGGACTGAAGCTTTCTTT.

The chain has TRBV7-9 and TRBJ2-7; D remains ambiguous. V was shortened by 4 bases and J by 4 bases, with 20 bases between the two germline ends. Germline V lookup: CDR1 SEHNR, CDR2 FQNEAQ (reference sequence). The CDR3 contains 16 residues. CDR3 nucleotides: TGTGCCAGCAGCTCCACCGATCTATCCCTACTGTACGAGCAGTACTTC. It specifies CASSSTDLSLLYEQYF.

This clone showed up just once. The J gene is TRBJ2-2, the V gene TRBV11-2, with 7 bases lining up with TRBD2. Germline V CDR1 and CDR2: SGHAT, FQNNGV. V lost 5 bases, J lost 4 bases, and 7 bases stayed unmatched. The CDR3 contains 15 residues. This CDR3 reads CASSSGTPFTGELFF. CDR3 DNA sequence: TGTGCCAGCAGCAGCGGGACTCCGTTCACCGGGGAGCTGTTTTTT.

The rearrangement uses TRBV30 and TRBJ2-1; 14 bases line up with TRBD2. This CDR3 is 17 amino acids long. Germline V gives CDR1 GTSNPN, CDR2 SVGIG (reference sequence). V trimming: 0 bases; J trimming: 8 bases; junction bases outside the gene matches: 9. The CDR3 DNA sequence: TGTGCCTGGAGTGTAGTTTCGAGACTAGCGGGAGGGTATGAGCAGTTCTTC. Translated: CAWSVVSRLAGGYEQFF.

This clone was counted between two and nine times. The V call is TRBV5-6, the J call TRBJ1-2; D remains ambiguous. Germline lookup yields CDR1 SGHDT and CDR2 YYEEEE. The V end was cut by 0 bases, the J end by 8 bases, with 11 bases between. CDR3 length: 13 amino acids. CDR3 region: CASSLGTGSGYTF. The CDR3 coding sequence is TGTGCCAGCAGCTTGGGGACGGGATCGGGCTACACCTTC.

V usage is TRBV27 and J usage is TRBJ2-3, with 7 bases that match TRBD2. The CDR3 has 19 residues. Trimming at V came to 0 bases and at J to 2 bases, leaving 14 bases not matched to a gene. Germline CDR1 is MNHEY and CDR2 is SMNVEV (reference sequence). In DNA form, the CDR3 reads TGTGCCAGCAGTTTATCGGACATTCGGGGGGAAGGGGTCACAGATACGCAGTATTTT. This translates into CASSLSDIRGEGVTDTQYF.

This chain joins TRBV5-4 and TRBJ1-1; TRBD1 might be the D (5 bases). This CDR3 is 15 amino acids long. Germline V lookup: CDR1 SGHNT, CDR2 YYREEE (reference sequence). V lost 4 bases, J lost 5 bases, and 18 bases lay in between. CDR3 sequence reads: CASSRTPSYRTEAFF. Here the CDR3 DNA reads TGTGCCAGCAGCCGGACACCTTCTTACCGTACTGAAGCTTTCTTT. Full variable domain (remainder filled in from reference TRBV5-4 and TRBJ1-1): ETGVTQSPTHLIKTRGQQVTLRCSSQSGHNTVSWYQQALGQGPQFIFQYYREEENGRGNFPPRFSGLQFPNYSSELNVNALELDDSALYLCASSRTPSYRTEAFFGQGTRLTVV.

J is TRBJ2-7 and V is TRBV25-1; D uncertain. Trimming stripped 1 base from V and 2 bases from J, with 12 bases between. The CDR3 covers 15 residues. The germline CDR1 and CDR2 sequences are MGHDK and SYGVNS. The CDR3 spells CASSEWAERPYEQYF. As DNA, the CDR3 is TGTGCCAGCAGTGAATGGGCCGAGAGACCCTACGAGCAGTACTTC.

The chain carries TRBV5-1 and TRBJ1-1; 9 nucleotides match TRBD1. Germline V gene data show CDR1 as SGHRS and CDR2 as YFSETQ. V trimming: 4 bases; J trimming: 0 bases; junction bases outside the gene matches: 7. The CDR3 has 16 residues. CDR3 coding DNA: TGCGCCAGCAGCCCGGGGACAGGGTCCATGAACACTGAAGCTTTCTTT. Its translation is CASSPGTGSMNTEAFF.

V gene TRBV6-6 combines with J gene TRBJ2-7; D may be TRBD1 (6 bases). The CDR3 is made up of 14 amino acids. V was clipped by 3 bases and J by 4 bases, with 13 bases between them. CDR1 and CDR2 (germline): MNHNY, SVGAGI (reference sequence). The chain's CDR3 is CASSYQQGRYEQYF. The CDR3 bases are TGTGCCAGCAGTTATCAACAGGGACGGTACGAGCAGTACTTC.

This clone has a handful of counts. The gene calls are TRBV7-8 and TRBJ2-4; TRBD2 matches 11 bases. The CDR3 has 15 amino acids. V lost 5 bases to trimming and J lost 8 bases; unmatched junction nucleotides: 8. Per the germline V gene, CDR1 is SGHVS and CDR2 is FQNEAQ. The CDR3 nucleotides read TGTGCCAGCAGCGCGACTAGCGGGAAGATAGACATTCAGTACTTC. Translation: CASSATSGKIDIQYF.

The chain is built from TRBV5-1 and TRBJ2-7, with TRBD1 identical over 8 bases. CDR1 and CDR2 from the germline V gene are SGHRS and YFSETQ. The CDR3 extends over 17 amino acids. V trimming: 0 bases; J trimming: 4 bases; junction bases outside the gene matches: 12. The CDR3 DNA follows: TGCGCCAGCAGCTTGGTTTGCACGAGACAGGGGCCATACGAGCAGTACTTC. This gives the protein CASSLVCTRQGPYEQYF.

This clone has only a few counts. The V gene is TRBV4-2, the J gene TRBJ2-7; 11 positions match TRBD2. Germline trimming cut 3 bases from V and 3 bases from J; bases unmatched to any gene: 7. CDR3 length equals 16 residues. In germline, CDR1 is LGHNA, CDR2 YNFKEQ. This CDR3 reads CASSQIPGTSGYEQYF. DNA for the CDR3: TGTGCCAGCAGCCAGATACCCGGGACTAGCGGCTACGAGCAGTACTTC.

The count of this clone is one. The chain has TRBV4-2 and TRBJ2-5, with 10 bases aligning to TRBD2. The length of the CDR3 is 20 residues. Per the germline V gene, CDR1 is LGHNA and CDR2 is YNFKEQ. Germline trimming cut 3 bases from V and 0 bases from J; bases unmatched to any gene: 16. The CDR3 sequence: CASSQTRLAGSFPYQETQYF. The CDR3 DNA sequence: TGTGCCAGCAGCCAGACCAGACTAGCGGGCTCTTTCCCGTACCAAGAGACCCAGTACTTC.

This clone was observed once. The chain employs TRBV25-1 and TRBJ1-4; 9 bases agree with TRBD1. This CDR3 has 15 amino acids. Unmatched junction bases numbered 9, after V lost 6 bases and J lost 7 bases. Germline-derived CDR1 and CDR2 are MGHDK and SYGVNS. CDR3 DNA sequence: TGTGCCAGCAGGGGACAGGGCAGGGGGATTGAAAAACTGTTTTTT. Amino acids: CASRGQGRGIEKLFF.

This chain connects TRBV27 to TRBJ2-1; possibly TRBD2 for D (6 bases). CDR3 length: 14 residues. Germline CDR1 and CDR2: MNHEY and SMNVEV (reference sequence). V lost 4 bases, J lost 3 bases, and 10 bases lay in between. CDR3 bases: TGTGCCAGCAGTTCATGGGGGGACTACAATGAGCAGTTCTTC. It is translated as CASSSWGDYNEQFF.

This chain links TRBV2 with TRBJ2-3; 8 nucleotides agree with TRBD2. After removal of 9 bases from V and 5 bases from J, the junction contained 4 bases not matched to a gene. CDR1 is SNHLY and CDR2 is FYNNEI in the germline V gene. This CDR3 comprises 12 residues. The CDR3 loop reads CARAGVGDTQYF. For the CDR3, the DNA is TGTGCCAGAGCGGGAGTGGGAGATACGCAGTATTTT.

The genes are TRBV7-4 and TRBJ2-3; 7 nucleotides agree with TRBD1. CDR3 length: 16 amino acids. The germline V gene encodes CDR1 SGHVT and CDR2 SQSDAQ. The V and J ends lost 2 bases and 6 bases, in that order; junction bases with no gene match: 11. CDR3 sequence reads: CASSLMRRGKVDTQYF. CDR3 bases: TGTGCCAGCAGCTTAATGCGCAGGGGGAAGGTGGATACGCAGTATTTT.

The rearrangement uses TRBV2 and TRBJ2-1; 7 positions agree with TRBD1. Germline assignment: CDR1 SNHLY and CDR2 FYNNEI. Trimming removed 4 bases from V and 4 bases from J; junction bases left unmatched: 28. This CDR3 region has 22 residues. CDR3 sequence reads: CASSGSYPNPNGTESSYNEQFF. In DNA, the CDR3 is TGTGCCAGCAGTGGGTCGTACCCAAACCCTAACGGGACAGAGTCTTCTTACAATGAGCAGTTCTTC.

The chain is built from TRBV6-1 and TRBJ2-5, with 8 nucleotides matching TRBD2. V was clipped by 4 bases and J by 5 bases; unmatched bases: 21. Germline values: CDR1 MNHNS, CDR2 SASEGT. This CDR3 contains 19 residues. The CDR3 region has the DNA TGTGCCAGCAGTGGCCCCTCCAGCGGGAGTCTCCGGAACTGGGAGACCCAGTACTTC. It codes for CASSGPSSGSLRNWETQYF.

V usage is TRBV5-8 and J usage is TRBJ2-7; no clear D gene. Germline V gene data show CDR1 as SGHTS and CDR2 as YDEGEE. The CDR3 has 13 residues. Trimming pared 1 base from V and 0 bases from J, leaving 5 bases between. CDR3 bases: TGTGCCAGCAGCTTGCTCAGCTCCTACGAGCAGTACTTC. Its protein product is CASSLLSSYEQYF.

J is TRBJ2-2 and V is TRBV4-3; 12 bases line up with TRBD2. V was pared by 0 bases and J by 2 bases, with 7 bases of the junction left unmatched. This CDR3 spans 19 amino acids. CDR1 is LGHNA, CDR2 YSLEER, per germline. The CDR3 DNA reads TGCGCCAGCAGCCAAGAGAGGCGACTAGCGGGAGCCAACACCGGGGAGCTGTTTTTT. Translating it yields CASSQERRLAGANTGELFF.

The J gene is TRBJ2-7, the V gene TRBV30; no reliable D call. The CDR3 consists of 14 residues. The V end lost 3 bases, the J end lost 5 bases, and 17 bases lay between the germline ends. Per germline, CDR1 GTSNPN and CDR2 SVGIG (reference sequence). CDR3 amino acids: CAWSPAPVRHEQYF. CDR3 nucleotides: TGTGCCTGGAGCCCAGCGCCCGTCCGCCACGAGCAGTACTTC.

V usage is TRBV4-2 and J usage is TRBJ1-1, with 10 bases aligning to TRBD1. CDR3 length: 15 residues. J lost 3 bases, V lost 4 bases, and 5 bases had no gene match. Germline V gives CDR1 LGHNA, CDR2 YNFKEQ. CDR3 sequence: CASSLRQGADTEAFF. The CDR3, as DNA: TGTGCCAGCAGCCTCCGACAGGGGGCCGACACTGAAGCTTTCTTT.

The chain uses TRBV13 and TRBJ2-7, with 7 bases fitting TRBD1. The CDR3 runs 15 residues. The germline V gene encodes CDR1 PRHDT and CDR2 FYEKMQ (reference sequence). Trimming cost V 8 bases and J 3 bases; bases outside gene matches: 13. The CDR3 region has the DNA TGTGCCAGCGGGACGTCCGGGACAGAATACTACGAGCAGTACTTC. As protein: CASGTSGTEYYEQYF.

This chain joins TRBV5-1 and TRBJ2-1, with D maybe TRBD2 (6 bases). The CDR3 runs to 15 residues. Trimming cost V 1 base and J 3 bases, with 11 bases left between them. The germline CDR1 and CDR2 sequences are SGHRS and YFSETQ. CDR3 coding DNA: TGCGCCAGCAGCTTGACTAGCTGGGGCTACAATGAGCAGTTCTTC. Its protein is CASSLTSWGYNEQFF. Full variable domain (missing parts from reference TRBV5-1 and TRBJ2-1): KAGVTQTPRYLIKTRGQQVTLSCSPISGHRSVSWYQQTPGQGLQFLFEYFSETQRNKGNFPGRFSGRQFSNSRSEMNVSTLELGDSALYLCASSLTSWGYNEQFFGPGTRLTVL.

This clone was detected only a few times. The CDR3 loop reads CASSPIGDRNHYGYTF. The CDR3 DNA reads as TGTGCCAGCAGCCCAATAGGCGACAGGAACCACTATGGCTACACCTTC. This rearrangement joins TRBV11-3 to TRBJ1-2; the D gene is possibly TRBD1 (6 bases). Germline loops: CDR1 SGHNT, CDR2 YENEEA. Trimming took 5 bases from V and 3 from J, leaving 19 bases between them. The CDR3 length is 16 residues.

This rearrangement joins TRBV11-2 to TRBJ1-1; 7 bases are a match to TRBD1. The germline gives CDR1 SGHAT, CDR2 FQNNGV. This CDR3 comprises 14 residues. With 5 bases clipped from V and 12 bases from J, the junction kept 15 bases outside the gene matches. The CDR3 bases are TGTGCCAGCAGCCGCCACGGACAGGCGTCGAGCCCTTTCTTT. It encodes CASSRHGQASSPFF.

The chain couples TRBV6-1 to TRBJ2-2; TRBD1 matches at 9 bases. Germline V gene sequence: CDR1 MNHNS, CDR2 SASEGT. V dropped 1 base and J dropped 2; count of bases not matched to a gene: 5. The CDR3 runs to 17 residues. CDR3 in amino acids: CASSEEGGQGNTGELFF. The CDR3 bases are TGTGCCAGCAGTGAAGAGGGGGGACAGGGTAACACCGGGGAGCTGTTTTTT.